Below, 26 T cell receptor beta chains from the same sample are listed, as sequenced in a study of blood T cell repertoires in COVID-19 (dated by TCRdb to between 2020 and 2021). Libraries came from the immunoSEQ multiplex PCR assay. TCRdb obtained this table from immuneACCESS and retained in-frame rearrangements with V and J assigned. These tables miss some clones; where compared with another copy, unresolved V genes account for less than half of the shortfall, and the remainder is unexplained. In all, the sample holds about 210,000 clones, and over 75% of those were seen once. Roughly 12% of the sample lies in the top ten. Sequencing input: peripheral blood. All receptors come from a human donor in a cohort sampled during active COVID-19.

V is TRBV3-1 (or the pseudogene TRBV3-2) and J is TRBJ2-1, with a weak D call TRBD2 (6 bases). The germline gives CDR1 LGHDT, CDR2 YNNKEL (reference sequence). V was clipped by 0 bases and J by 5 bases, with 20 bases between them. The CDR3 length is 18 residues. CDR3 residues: CASSQDLPGGLGDNEQFF. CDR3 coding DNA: TGTGCCAGCAGCCAAGATCTACCAGGAGGGTTAGGGGACAATGAGCAGTTCTTC.

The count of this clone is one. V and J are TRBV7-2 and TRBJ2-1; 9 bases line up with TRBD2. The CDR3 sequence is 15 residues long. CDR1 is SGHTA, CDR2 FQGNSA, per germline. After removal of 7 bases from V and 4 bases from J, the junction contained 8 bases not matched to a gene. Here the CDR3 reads CASIEAGGLYNEQFF. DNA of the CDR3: TGTGCCAGCATCGAAGCGGGGGGCCTGTACAATGAGCAGTTCTTC.

DNA for the CDR3: TGTGCCAGCTCTAAACCAACAGGAAGCCCCAATGAGCAGTTCTTC. Protein: CASSKPTGSPNEQFF. The chain links TRBV7-2 to TRBJ2-1; perhaps TRBD1 as D (5 bases). Germline loops: CDR1 SGHTA, CDR2 FQGNSA. V was pared by 8 bases and J by 6 bases, with 20 bases between. CDR3 size: 15 residues.

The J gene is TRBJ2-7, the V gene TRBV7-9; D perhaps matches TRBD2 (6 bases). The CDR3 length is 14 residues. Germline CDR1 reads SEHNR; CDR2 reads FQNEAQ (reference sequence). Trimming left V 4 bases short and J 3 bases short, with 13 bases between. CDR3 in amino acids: CASSSGRGSYEQYF. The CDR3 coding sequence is TGTGCCAGCAGCTCCGGTCGGGGGAGCTACGAGCAGTACTTC.

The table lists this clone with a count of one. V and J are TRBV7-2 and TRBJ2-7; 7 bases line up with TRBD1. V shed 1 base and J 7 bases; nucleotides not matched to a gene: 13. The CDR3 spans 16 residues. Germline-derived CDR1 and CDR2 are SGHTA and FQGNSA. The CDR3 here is CASSLGLGEGALEQYF. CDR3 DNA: TGTGCCAGCAGCTTAGGTTTAGGCGAGGGGGCCCTGGAGCAGTACTTC.

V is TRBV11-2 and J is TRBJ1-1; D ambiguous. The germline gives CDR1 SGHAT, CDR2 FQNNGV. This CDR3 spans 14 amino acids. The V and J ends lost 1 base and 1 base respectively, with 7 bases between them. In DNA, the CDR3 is TGTGCCAGCAGCTTAGGGGCTGGGAACACTGAAGCTTTCTTT. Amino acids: CASSLGAGNTEAFF.

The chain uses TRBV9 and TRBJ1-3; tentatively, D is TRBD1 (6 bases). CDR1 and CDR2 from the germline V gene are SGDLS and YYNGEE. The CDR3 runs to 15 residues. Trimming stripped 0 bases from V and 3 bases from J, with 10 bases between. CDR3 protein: CASSVDNRDGNTIYF. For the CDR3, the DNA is TGTGCCAGCAGCGTAGACAACAGGGATGGAAACACCATATATTTT. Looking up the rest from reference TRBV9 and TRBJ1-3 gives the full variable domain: DSGVTQTPKHLITATGQRVTLRCSPRSGDLSVYWYQQSLDQGLQFLIQYYNGEERAKGNILERFSAQQFPDLHSELNLSSLELGDSALYFCASSVDNRDGNTIYFGEGSWLTVV.

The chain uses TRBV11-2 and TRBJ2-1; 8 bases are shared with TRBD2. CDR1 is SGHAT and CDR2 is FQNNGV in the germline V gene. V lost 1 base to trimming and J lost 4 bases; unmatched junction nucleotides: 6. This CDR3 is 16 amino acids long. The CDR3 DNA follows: TGTGCCAGCAGCTTAGTAAGGCTAGCGGGTTACAATGAGCAGTTCTTC. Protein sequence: CASSLVRLAGYNEQFF.

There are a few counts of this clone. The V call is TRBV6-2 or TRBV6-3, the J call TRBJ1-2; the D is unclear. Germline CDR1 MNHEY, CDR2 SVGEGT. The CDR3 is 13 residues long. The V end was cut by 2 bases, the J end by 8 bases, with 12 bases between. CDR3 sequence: CASSYDKTSGYTF. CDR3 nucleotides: TGTGCCAGCAGTTACGACAAGACAAGCGGCTACACCTTC.

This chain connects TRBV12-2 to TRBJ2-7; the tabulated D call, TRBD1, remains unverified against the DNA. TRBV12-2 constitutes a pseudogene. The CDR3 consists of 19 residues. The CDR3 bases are TGTGCAAGTCGCTTAGAAGGGGAATCGGGGACAGGGCCTTCCTACGAGCAGTACTTC. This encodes CASRLEGESGTGPSYEQYF.

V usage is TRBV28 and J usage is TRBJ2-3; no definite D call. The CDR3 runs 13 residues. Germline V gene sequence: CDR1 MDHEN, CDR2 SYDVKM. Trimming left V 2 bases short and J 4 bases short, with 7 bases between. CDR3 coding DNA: TGTGCCAGCAGTTTACAGAACCCAGATACGCAGTATTTT. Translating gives CASSLQNPDTQYF. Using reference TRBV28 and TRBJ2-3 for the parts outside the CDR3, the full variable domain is DVKVTQSSRYLVKRTGEKVFLECVQDMDHENMFWYRQDPGLGLRLIYFSYDVKMKEKGDIPEGYSVSREKKERFSLILESASTNQTSMYLCASSLQNPDTQYFGPGTRLTVL.

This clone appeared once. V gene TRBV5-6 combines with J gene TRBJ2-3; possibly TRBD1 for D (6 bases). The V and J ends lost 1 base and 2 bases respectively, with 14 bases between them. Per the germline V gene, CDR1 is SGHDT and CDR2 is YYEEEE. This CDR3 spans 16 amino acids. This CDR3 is CASSLFRDTATDTQYF. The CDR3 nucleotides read TGTGCCAGCAGCTTGTTCCGGGACACAGCCACAGATACGCAGTATTTT. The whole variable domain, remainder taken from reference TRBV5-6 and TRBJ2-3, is DAGVTQSPTHLIKTRGQQVTLRCSPKSGHDTVSWYQQALGQGPQFIFQYYEEEERQRGNFPDRFSGHQFPNYSSELNVNALLLGDSALYLCASSLFRDTATDTQYFGPGTRLTVL.

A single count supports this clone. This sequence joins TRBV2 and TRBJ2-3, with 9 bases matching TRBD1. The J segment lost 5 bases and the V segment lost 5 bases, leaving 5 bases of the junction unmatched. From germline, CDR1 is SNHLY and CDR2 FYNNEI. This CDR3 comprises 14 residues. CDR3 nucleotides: TGTGCCAGCAGTCGGGACAGGGACATAGATACGCAGTATTTT. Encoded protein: CASSRDRDIDTQYF.

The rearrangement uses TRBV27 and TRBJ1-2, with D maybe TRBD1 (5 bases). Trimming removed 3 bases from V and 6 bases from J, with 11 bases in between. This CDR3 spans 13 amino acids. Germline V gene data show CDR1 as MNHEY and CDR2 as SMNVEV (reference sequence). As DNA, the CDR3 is TGTGCCAGCAGTTTGACAGAAGTACATGGCTACACCTTC. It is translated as CASSLTEVHGYTF.

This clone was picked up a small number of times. CDR3 residues: CASSQGRGSYNEQFF. CDR3 sequence (DNA): TGCGCCAGCAGCCAGGGGCGAGGCTCCTACAATGAGCAGTTCTTC. The chain carries TRBV4-3 and TRBJ2-1, with a weak D call TRBD1 (5 bases). Germline V lookup: CDR1 LGHNA, CDR2 YSLEER. Deletions cut 3 bases from V and 0 bases from J, with 9 bases between. The CDR3 extends over 15 amino acids.

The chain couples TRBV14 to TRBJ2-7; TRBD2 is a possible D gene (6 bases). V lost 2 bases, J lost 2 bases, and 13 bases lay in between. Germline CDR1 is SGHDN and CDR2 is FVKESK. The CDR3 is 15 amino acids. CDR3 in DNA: TGTGCCAGCAGCCAATCGACCGGGGGTCCCTACGAGCAGTACTTC. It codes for CASSQSTGGPYEQYF.

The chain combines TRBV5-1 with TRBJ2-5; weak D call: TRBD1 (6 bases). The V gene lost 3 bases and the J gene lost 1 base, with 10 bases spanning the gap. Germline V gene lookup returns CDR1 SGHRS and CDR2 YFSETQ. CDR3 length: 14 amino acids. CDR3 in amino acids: CASSSQGLQETQYF. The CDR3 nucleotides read TGCGCCAGCAGCTCCCAGGGGCTCCAAGAGACCCAGTACTTC. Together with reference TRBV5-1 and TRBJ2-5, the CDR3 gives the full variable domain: KAGVTQTPRYLIKTRGQQVTLSCSPISGHRSVSWYQQTPGQGLQFLFEYFSETQRNKGNFPGRFSGRQFSNSRSEMNVSTLELGDSALYLCASSSQGLQETQYFGPGTRLLVL.

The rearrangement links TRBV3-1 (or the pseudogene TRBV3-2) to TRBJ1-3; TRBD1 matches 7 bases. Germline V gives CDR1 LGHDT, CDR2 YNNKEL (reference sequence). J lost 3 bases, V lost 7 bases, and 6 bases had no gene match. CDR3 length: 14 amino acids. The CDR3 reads CASTGTVNGNTIYF. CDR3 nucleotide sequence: TGTGCCAGCACTGGGACAGTTAATGGAAACACCATATATTTT.

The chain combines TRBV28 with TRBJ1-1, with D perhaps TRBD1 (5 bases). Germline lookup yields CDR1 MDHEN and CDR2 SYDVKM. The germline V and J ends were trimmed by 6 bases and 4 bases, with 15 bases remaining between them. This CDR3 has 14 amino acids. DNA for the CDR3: TGTGCCAGCAGCCGCTTCTTGGGGGGCACTGAAGCTTTCTTT. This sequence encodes CASSRFLGGTEAFF.

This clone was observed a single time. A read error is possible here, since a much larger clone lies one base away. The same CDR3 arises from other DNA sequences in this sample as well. Written as DNA, the CDR3 is TGCGCCAGCAACTTACAGGGCGACTACGAGCAGTACTTC. It yields the protein CASNLQGDYEQYF. The gene calls are TRBV5-1 and TRBJ2-7, with D possibly matching TRBD1 (6 bases). V dropped 6 bases and J dropped 3 bases, with 13 bases sitting between them. The CDR3 covers 13 residues. Germline assignment: CDR1 SGHRS and CDR2 YFSETQ. The complete variable domain, with remaining parts taken from reference TRBV5-1 and TRBJ2-7, reads KAGVTQTPRYLIKTRGQQVTLSCSPISGHRSVSWYQQTPGQGLQFLFEYFSETQRNKGNFPGRFSGRQFSNSRSEMNVSTLELGDSALYLCASNLQGDYEQYFGPGTRLTVT.

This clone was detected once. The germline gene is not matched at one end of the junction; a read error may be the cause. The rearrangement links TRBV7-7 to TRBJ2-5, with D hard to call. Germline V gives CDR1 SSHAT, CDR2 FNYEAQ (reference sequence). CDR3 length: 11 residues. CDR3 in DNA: TGTGCTAGCAGCCCCCTAGAGACCCAGTACTTC. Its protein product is CASSPLETQYF.

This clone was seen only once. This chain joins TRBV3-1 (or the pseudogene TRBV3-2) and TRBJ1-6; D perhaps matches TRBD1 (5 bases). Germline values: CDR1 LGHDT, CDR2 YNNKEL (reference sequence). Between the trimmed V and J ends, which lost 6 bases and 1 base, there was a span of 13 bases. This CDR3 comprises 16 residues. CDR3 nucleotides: TGTGCCAGCAGGCGGGACGCCGGGTCCTATAATTCACCCCTCCACTTT. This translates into CASRRDAGSYNSPLHF.

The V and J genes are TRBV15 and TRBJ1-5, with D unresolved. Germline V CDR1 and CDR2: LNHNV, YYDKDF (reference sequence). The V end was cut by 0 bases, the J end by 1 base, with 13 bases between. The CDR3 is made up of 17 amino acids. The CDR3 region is CATSRESRGRSNQPQHF. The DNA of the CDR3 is TGTGCCACCAGCAGAGAGTCTAGAGGGCGAAGCAATCAGCCCCAGCATTTT. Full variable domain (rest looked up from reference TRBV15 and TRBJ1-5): DAMVIQNPRYQVTQFGKPVTLSCSQTLNHNVMYWYQQKSSQAPKLLFHYYDKDFNNEADTPDNFQSRRPNTSFCFLDIRSPGLGDTAMYLCATSRESRGRSNQPQHFGDGTRLSIL.

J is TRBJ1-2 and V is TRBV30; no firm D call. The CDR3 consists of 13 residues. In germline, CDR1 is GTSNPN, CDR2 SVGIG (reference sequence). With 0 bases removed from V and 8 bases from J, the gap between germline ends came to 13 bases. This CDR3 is CAWSVETRSGYTF. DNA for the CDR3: TGTGCCTGGAGTGTAGAGACACGTTCAGGCTACACCTTC.

CDR3 loop: CATSDLRGQGHNPGELFF. The DNA for the CDR3 is TGTGCCACCAGTGACCTGCGGGGACAGGGCCACAACCCCGGGGAGCTGTTTTTT. V is TRBV24-1 and J is TRBJ2-2, with TRBD1 matching 9 bases. CDR1 and CDR2 from the germline V gene are KGHDR and SFDVKD. J gave up 6 bases and V 4 bases, and 14 bases lay outside the gene matches. There are 18 residues in the CDR3.

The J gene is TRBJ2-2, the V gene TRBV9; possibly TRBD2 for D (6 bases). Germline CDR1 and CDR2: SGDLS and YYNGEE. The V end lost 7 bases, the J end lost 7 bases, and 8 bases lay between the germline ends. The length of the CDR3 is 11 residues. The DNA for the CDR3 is TGTGCCAGCGGGGGGTACGGGGAGCTGTTTTTT. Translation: CASGGYGELFF.